The source of this TCR beta chain is a study of blood T cell repertoires in COVID-19. For the study at large: Samples came from the United States, Italy and Spain, spanning acute and convalescent COVID-19.

V shed 5 bases and J 2 bases; nucleotides not matched to a gene: 3. The CDR3 extends over 14 amino acids. Germline CDR1 MNHEY, CDR2 SMNVEV (reference sequence). Authors' processing steps: From reference gene primer amplification, estimates of nucleated cell counts were derived. Profiled with immunoSEQ multiplex PCR; TCRdb holds only in-frame clones, not every one. The V and J calls and clone size come from that table; D and trimming were worked out from the DNA. The table has roughly 260,000 clones, 91% seen once. The TCR comes from a person under 35 with COVID-19, enrolled during active disease. The V gene is TRBV27, the J gene TRBJ2-3; 8 nucleotides align to TRBD2. The sample consisted of peripheral blood. The CDR3 region has the DNA TGTGCCAGCAGTCTAGCGGGCTCCACAGATACGCAGTATTTT. Translating gives CASSLAGSTDTQYF.